This entry lists 4 T cell receptor beta chains sequenced from one sample in a study of shared clonotypes between healthy human individuals (dated by TCRdb to 2020 to 2021). The library was produced with the immunoSEQ multiplex PCR assay. TCRdb retrieved this table from immuneACCESS and kept in-frame rearrangements only. Not all clones are present; in checked studies, unresolved V genes account for under half, and no reason is known for the remainder. The sample table lists about 1 million clones, around 75% of them with a count of one. The ten largest clonotypes hold over 1.3% of the sample. The source material was memory CD4+ T cells sorted from blood. What the cell subset or site label conveys for this sample: CD45RA-negative fraction. The receptors derive from a man younger than 35 in good health.

This chain connects TRBV10-3 to TRBJ2-7; D might be TRBD1 or TRBD2, each matching 5 bases. The V end was cut by 7 bases, the J end by 3 bases, with 19 bases between. The CDR3 loop spans 15 amino acids. CDR1 is ENHRY and CDR2 is SYGVKD in the germline V gene. CDR3 bases: TGTGCCATCACCCCGGGACCACCTTCTGGCTACGAGCAGTACTTC. Amino acids: CAITPGPPSGYEQYF.

This clone turned up a few times. The genes are TRBV6-1 and TRBJ1-1; 7 bases agree with TRBD1. Germline CDR1 MNHNS, CDR2 SASEGT. V trimming: 1 base; J trimming: 8 bases; junction bases outside the gene matches: 7. The CDR3 has 14 amino acids. The CDR3 bases are TGTGCCAGCAGTGAAGGAGACAGGGCGTCGGAAGCTTTCTTT. Translated: CASSEGDRASEAFF.

This rearrangement joins TRBV2 to TRBJ2-1, with 10 positions matching TRBD2. The CDR3 length is 18 residues. Germline V gene lookup returns CDR1 SNHLY and CDR2 FYNNEI. V gave up 6 bases and J gave up 1 base; unmatched junction bases: 12. In DNA, the CDR3 is TGTGCCAGCAGCCGAGCTAGCGGGGGAAGTAGATCCTACAATGAGCAGTTCTTC. Protein sequence: CASSRASGGSRSYNEQFF.

This chain uses TRBV11-2 with TRBJ1-3; D is ambiguous. Trimming cost V 3 bases and J 4 bases, with 13 bases left between them. Germline CDR1 SGHAT, CDR2 FQNNGV. This CDR3 contains 15 residues. In nucleotides, the CDR3 is TGTGCCAGCAGCTTTGGTAAATCGGCCGGAAACACCATATATTTT. This gives the protein CASSFGKSAGNTIYF.